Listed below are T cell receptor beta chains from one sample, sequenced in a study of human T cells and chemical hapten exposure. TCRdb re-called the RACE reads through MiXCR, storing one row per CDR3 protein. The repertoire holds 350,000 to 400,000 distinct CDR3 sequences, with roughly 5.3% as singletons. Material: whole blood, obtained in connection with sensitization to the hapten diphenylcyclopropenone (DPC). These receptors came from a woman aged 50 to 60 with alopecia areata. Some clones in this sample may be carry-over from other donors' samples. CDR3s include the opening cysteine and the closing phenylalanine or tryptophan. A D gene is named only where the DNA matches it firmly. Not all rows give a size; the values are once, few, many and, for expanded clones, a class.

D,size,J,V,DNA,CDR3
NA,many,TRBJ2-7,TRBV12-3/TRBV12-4,TGTGCCAGCAGTCCCGGGCGGCCGTCCTACGAGCAGTACTTC,CASSPGRPSYEQYF
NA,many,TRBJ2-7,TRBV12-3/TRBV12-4,TGTGCCAGCAGTCAGGACGGGTACGAGCAGTACTTC,CASSQDGYEQYF
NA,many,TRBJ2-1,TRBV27,TGTGCCAGCAGTTTATCCTGGGGGGATTCAGCCGATGAGCAGTTCTTC,CASSLSWGDSADEQFF
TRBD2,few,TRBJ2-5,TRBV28,TGTGCCAGCAGCTCATCAAGCCGCGGGAGACAAGAGACCCAGTACTTC,CASSSSSRGRQETQYF
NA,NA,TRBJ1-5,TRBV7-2,TGTGCCAGCAGCCCGTCCAGGGCCTACAATCAGCCCCAGCATTTT,CASSPSRAYNQPQHF
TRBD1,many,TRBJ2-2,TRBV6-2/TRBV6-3,TGTGCCAGCAGAACATCCGGGACAGGGAGGTTCTCCGGGGAGCTGTTTTTT,CASRTSGTGRFSGELFF
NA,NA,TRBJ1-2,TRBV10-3,TGTGCCATCAGTGAAGAGGGGACTTATGGCTACACCTTC,CAISEEGTYGYTF
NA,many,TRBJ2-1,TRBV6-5,TGTGCCAGCAGCAGGATTGGGGGGGAGCAGTTCTTC,CASSRIGGEQFF
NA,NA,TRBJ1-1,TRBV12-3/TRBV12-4,TGTGCCAGCGGAAAGGGGGTTGCCACTGAAGCTTTCTTT,CASGKGVATEAFF
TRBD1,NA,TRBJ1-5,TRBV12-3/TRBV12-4,TGTGCCAGCAGCAGGGACAGGGGCCATCAGCCCCAGCATTTT,CASSRDRGHQPQHF
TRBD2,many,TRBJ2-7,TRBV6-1,TGTGCCAGCACGAGACTAGCGGGGGAAGGGGAGCAGTACTTC,CASTRLAGEGEQYF
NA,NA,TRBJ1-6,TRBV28,TGTGCCAGCAGTCCCACAGGAAAGATTAATTCACCCCTCCACTTT,CASSPTGKINSPLHF
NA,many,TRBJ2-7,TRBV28,TGTGCCAGCAGCCAAACCTCACAGGGTTACGAGCAGTACTTC,CASSQTSQGYEQYF
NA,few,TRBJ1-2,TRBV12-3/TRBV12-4,TGTGCCAGCAGTCCAAGGCAGGGGTCAGGAACATATGGCTACACCTTC,CASSPRQGSGTYGYTF
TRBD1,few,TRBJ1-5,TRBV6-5,TGTGCCACCGGAGGGACAGCGAATCAGCCCCAGCATTTT,CATGGTANQPQHF
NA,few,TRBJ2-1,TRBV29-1,TGCAGCGTTTTCAGGTATACCTACAATGAGCAGTTCTTC,CSVFRYTYNEQFF
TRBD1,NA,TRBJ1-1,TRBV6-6,TGTGCCAGCAGTCTCTCCGGGACAGGGAAGGCTGAAGCTTTCTTT,CASSLSGTGKAEAFF
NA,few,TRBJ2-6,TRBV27,TGTGCCAGCGGCCCAAGGGGGGCAAGGACTGGGGCCAACGTCCTGACTTTC,CASGPRGARTGANVLTF
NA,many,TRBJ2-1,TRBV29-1,TGCAGCGGCAACCTGGGGGGACGCTACAATGAGCAGTTCTTC,CSGNLGGRYNEQFF
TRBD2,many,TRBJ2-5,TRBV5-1,TGCGCCAGCAGCTGGTTGGTGCGGGGGGGCCCTGGGACCCAGTACTTC,CASSWLVRGGPGTQYF
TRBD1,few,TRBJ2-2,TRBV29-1,TGCAGCGTCGTAAGACAGGGGAACACCGGGGAGCTGTTTTTT,CSVVRQGNTGELFF
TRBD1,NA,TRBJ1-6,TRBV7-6,TGTGCCAGCAGCCAGGGACAGGGGACCTCGCGATCACCCCTCCACTTT,CASSQGQGTSRSPLHF
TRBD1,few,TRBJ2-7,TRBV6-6,TGTGCCCACAGGGGGCTATGGGAGCAGTACTTC,CAHRGLWEQYF
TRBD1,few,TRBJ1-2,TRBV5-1,TGCGCCAGCAGCTTATGGACAGGGGAAGGCTACACCTTC,CASSLWTGEGYTF
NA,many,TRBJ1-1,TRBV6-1,TGTGCCAGCAGCAGGCTGGAGGCCACTGAAGCTTTCTTT,CASSRLEATEAFF
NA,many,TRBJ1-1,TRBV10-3,TGTGCCATCAGCCAGGGTGTGGACACTGAAGCTTTCTTT,CAISQGVDTEAFF
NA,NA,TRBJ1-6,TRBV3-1,TGTGCCAGCAGCCAGAATCTCAATTCACCCCTCCACTTT,CASSQNLNSPLHF
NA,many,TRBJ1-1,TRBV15,TGTGCCACCAGCAGGGGCTGGGGGTCGAACACTGAAGCTTTCTTT,CATSRGWGSNTEAFF
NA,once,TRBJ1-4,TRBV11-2,TGTGCCAGCAGCCCGACTGGCTCTGAACTGTTTTTT,CASSPTGSELFF
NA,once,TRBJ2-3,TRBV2,TGTGCCAGCGGCCGAGACGCTAGCACAGATACGCAGTATTTT,CASGRDASTDTQYF
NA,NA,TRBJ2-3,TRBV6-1,TGTGCCAGCAGTGAGGCAGGGGCGAACACAGATACGCAGTATTTT,CASSEAGANTDTQYF
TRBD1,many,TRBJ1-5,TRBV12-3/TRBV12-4,TGTGCCAGCAGTTTACGACAGGGGACTCAGCCCCAGCATTTT,CASSLRQGTQPQHF
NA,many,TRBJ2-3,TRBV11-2,TGTGCCAGCAGCTGGAGGGGAACAGATACGCAGTATTTT,CASSWRGTDTQYF
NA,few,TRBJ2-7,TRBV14,TGTGCCAGCAGCCAGGGCAAAGCCTACGAGCAGTACTTC,CASSQGKAYEQYF
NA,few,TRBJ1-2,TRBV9,TGTGCCAGCAGCGTAGATGGGTATGATAGGGGCTACACCTTC,CASSVDGYDRGYTF
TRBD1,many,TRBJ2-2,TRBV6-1,TGTGCCAGCAGTGGACAGGGGACCGGGGAGCTGTTTTTT,CASSGQGTGELFF
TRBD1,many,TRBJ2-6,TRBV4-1,TGCGCCAGCAGCCAAGAAGCCCTCGGCACCGTAGGGGGCACTCGCTCTGGGGCCAACGTCCTGACTTTC,CASSQEALGTVGGTRSGANVLTF
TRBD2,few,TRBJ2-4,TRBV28,TGTGCCAGCAGCCCCCCCGGGGGGGCTGTAGCCAAAAACATTCAGTACTTC,CASSPPGGAVAKNIQYF
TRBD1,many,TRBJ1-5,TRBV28,TGTGCCAGCAGTTCCCAGGACAGGCTTAATCAGCCCCAGCATTTT,CASSSQDRLNQPQHF
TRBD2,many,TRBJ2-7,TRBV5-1,TGCGCCAGCAGCTTTGGACTAGCGGGCTCCTACGAGCAGTACTTC,CASSFGLAGSYEQYF
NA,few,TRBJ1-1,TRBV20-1,TGCAGTCCACAGGGTCTGGGCACTGAAGCTTTCTTT,CSPQGLGTEAFF
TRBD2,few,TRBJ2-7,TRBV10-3,TGTGCCATCAGTGTTGGGGGGGACGAGCAGTACTTC,CAISVGGDEQYF
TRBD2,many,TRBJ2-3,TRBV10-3,TGTGCCATCAGCGAGACTAGCGCCAGCACAGATACGCAGTATTTT,CAISETSASTDTQYF
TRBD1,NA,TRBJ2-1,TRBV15,TGTGCCACCAGCAGCACGTGGGACAGGGAGCAGTTCTTC,CATSSTWDREQFF
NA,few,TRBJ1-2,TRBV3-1,TGTGCCAGCAGCCACAGGGGAAATGGCTACACCTTC,CASSHRGNGYTF
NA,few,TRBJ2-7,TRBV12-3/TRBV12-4,TGTGCCAGCAGCTATCAGGGGGGGGCTGAGCAGTACTTC,CASSYQGGAEQYF
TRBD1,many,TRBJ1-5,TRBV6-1,TGTGCCAGCGGACAGGGATTCAATCAGCCCCAGCATTTT,CASGQGFNQPQHF
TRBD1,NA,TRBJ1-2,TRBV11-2,TGTGCCAGCAGGGCGGACAGGTGGAACTATGGCTACACCTTC,CASRADRWNYGYTF
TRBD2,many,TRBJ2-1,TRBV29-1,TGCAGCGCCCCCGCGGGGGGGTACAATGAGCAGTTCTTC,CSAPAGGYNEQFF
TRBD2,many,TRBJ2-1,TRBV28,TGTGCCAGCAGTTTTGATCGCGGGGGGGCGACCTACAATGAGCAGTTCTTC,CASSFDRGGATYNEQFF
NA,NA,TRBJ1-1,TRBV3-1,TGTGCCAGCAGCCAATCCATCCTGAACACTGAAGCTTTCTTT,CASSQSILNTEAFF
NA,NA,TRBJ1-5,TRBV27,TGTGCCAGCAAGGCAGGGAGCTATCAGCCCCAGCATTTT,CASKAGSYQPQHF
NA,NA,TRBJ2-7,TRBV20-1,TGCAGTGCTAGCCCGGCCGGGCCCTACGAGCAGTACTTC,CSASPAGPYEQYF
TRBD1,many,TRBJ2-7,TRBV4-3,TGCGCCAGCAGCTTTTACCACAATTCGGACAGGGAATACGCCTACGAGCAGTACTTC,CASSFYHNSDREYAYEQYF
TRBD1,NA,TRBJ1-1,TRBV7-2,TGTGCCAGCAGCTCCGTCCCGACAGGGGCGGGGACTGAAGCTTTCTTT,CASSSVPTGAGTEAFF